A selection of T cell receptor beta chains follows, all from one sample in a study of T cells in Graves' hyperthyroidism and ophthalmopathy. TCRdb redid the calling of the multiplex PCR reads with MiXCR, one entry per CDR3 protein. The repertoire includes about 350,000 distinct CDR3 sequences, roughly 13% of them detected once, and approximately 23% sits in the top ten. Sample: blood. The receptors were gathered from a woman aged 30 to 39 with Graves' hyperthyroidism. Both conserved end residues are part of each CDR3. Each record gives: V gene, D gene, CDR3 length, J gene, clone size, CDR3 protein, CDR3 DNA. The D gene is left open where the match is weak. Rows give clone size only sometimes, using once, few, many, or a class for an expanded clone.

>TRBV20-1|TRBD2|16|TRBJ2-1|many
CSARGSGRNSRSEQFF
TGCAGTGCTAGAGGGAGCGGGAGGAATTCTCGTAGTGAGCAGTTCTTC
>TRBV3-1|-|17|TRBJ2-5|-
CASSPKEGSGPKETQYF
TGTGCCAGCAGCCCCAAAGAGGGTAGCGGACCAAAAGAGACCCAGTACTTC
>TRBV11-2|TRBD2|16|TRBJ2-2|few
CASSFLAGSGTGELFF
TGTGCCAGCAGCTTCCTAGCGGGCTCCGGAACCGGGGAGCTGTTTTTT
>TRBV11-1|-|12|TRBJ2-7|many
CASSSEGVEQYF
TGTGCCAGCAGCTCGGAGGGGGTAGAGCAGTACTTC
>TRBV19|-|14|TRBJ2-3|many
CATKEQGVTDTQYF
TGTGCCACCAAGGAGCAAGGGGTCACAGATACGCAGTATTTT
>TRBV13|-|13|TRBJ2-2|many
CASKAHWAGELFF
TGTGCCAGCAAGGCCCACTGGGCCGGGGAGCTGTTTTTT
>TRBV10-3|-|13|TRBJ1-2|-
CASEDEGDYGYTF
TGTGCCAGCGAAGACGAGGGGGACTATGGCTACACCTTC
>TRBV20-1|TRBD2|15|TRBJ2-1|-
CSARVRLAGDNEQFF
TGCAGTGCTAGAGTGAGGCTAGCGGGAGACAATGAGCAGTTCTTC
>TRBV12-3/TRBV12-4|-|14|TRBJ2-2|many
CASSLGAGTGELFF
TGTGCCAGCAGTTTGGGGGCGGGCACCGGGGAGCTGTTTTTT
>TRBV7-9|-|13|TRBJ1-4|many
CASSAPGGEKLFF
TGTGCCAGCAGCGCCCCCGGGGGAGAAAAACTGTTTTTT
>TRBV19|TRBD2|14|TRBJ2-1|-
CATRTSGRYNEQFF
TGTGCCACCCGGACTAGCGGGAGGTACAATGAGCAGTTCTTC
>TRBV9|-|13|TRBJ1-2|many
CASSPRDRDGYTF
TGTGCCAGCAGCCCACGGGACCGCGATGGCTACACCTTC
>TRBV12-3/TRBV12-4|TRBD1|16|TRBJ2-5|few
CASSLTTGRRGTGAYF
TGTGCCAGCAGTTTAACGACCGGTCGTCGGGGGACAGGGGCGTACTTC
>TRBV30|TRBD1|16|TRBJ2-7|-
CAWSGTGTGILYEQYF
TGTGCCTGGAGTGGAACCGGGACAGGGATTCTTTACGAGCAGTACTTC
>TRBV4-1|-|14|TRBJ2-5|many
CASSQLALQETQYF
TGCGCCAGCAGCCAACTAGCATTACAAGAGACCCAGTACTTC
>TRBV20-1|TRBD1|13|TRBJ2-3|-
CSANTQGADTQYF
TGCAGTGCCAACACCCAGGGGGCAGATACGCAGTATTTT
>TRBV6-1|-|15|TRBJ1-2|many
CASSPQGWTDYGYTF
TGTGCCAGCAGTCCACAGGGATGGACGGACTATGGCTACACCTTC
>TRBV10-2|-|13|TRBJ1-1|-
CASYAEVGLEAFF
TGCGCCAGCTATGCGGAGGTTGGGTTAGAAGCTTTCTTT
>TRBV6-5|TRBD2|15|TRBJ2-1|-
CASSYTVAGEDEQFF
TGTGCCAGCAGTTATACAGTAGCGGGAGAAGATGAGCAGTTCTTC
>TRBV4-3|TRBD2|16|TRBJ2-2|-
CASSPAVAGGSGELFF
TGCGCCAGCAGCCCCGCAGTAGCGGGAGGTAGCGGGGAGCTGTTTTTT
>TRBV28|TRBD1|17|TRBJ1-2|many
CASSSDPGTGVHYGYTF
TGTGCCAGCAGTTCCGACCCCGGGACAGGGGTCCATTATGGCTACACCTTC
>TRBV20-1|-|20|TRBJ2-1|few
CSAYDGVAARHGISYNEQFF
TGCAGTGCTTACGACGGGGTAGCGGCCCGACATGGGATCTCCTACAATGAGCAGTTCTTC